The clone carrying this TCR beta chain was counted a few times. Its target is not known. The germline CDR1 and CDR2 sequences are MDHEN and SYDVKM. The V and J ends lost 6 bases and 1 base respectively, with 15 bases between them. CDR3 length equals 16 residues. These data are taken from a study of CD8 T cells in ankylosing spondylitis. Study-wide results and caveats: Disease-linked clones reportedly showed significant enrichment in matched ankylosing spondylitis synovial fluid. With a CD8+ phenotype, disease-linked clones were relatively rare in peripheral blood.

Molecular-barcoded quantitative 5'-RACE produced these TCR beta libraries. One entry per CDR3 protein, called by TCRdb with MiXCR from the 5' RACE reads. The sample holds about 33,000 distinct CDR3 sequences, 13% seen once. The sequencing input was synovial fluid, either unsorted or a sorted T cell fraction (not recorded which). The sequence was obtained from a male donor with ankylosing spondylitis. The chain is built from TRBV28 and TRBJ2-2; D is undetermined. CDR3 region: CASRSQSPENTGELFF. CDR3 coding DNA: TGTGCCAGCAGGTCCCAGTCTCCCGAGAACACCGGGGAGCTGTTTTTT.